The 25 T cell receptor beta chains reported below all come from one sample, sequenced in a study of T cell responses to AZD1222 COVID-19 vaccine. Profiling relied on immunoSEQ multiplex PCR, and the TCRdb table lists in-frame clones only, not all of them. The data hold over 85,000 clones, with less than 95% observed a single time. The material sequenced was peripheral blood, taken 28 days after the second AZD1222 dose. All receptors come from an adult who received the AZD1222 COVID-19 vaccine.

V is TRBV27 and J is TRBJ1-6; D is possibly TRBD1 (6 bases). Germline V gene sequence: CDR1 MNHEY, CDR2 SMNVEV (reference sequence). This CDR3 comprises 16 residues. V was trimmed by 8 bases and J by 13 bases, leaving 27 bases between them. CDR3 in amino acids: CASSSMSSGDSTPLHF. CDR3 nucleotide sequence: TGTGCCAGCTCATCAATGTCGTCAGGGGATTCAACGCCCCTCCACTTT.

The gene calls are TRBV19 and TRBJ1-1; perhaps TRBD1 as D (6 bases). This CDR3 spans 15 amino acids. V gave up 5 bases and J gave up 0 bases, with 13 bases separating them. Germline loops: CDR1 LNHDA, CDR2 SQIVND (reference sequence). This CDR3 is CASSLRDTMNTEAFF. The DNA of the CDR3 is TGTGCCAGTAGTCTCCGGGACACCATGAACACTGAAGCTTTCTTT.

The V and J genes are TRBV19 and TRBJ1-1, with D possibly TRBD1 on 6 matching bases. Germline values: CDR1 LNHDA, CDR2 SQIVND (reference sequence). This CDR3 is built from 13 residues. The V gene lost 7 bases and the J gene lost 4 bases, with 13 bases spanning the gap. CDR3 in amino acids: CASNRGRPTEAFF. The DNA for the CDR3 is TGTGCCAGTAATCGGGGGCGGCCCACTGAAGCTTTCTTT.

The rearrangement links TRBV19 to TRBJ2-7, with D possibly being TRBD2 (6 bases). V was cut by 5 bases and J by 3 bases, with 11 bases left in between. Germline lookup yields CDR1 LNHDA and CDR2 SQIVND (reference sequence). The CDR3 has 13 residues. The CDR3 DNA reads as TGTGCCAGTAGTTCTAGCGTTTTCTACGAGCAGTACTTC. Protein sequence: CASSSSVFYEQYF.

The CDR3 loop reads CASSFTEYTDTQYF. The CDR3 DNA follows: TGTGCCAGCAGCTTTACGGAATACACAGATACGCAGTATTTT. The V gene is TRBV7-2, the J gene TRBJ2-3, with D unclear. V lost 3 bases, J lost 2 bases, and 9 bases lay in between. CDR3 length equals 14 residues. Germline assignment: CDR1 SGHTA and CDR2 FQGNSA.

The genes are TRBV6-5 and TRBJ2-2; D gene unclear. The CDR3 totals 14 residues. Germline V gene sequence: CDR1 MNHEY, CDR2 SVGAGI. V was trimmed by 6 bases and J by 5 bases, leaving 13 bases between them. The chain's CDR3 is CASRGPTHTGELFF. The CDR3 DNA reads as TGTGCCAGCAGAGGGCCCACCCATACCGGGGAGCTGTTTTTT.

This clone has only a few counts. J is TRBJ2-7 and V is TRBV20-1; D is undetermined. The V gene's germline CDR1 is DFQATT and CDR2 SNEGSKA (reference sequence). The V gene lost 3 bases and the J gene lost 0 bases, with 9 bases spanning the gap. The CDR3 has 13 residues. The DNA for the CDR3 is TGCAGTGCTAGTCGGCAGGCCTCCTACGAGCAGTACTTC. Protein: CSASRQASYEQYF.

The genes are TRBV7-6 and TRBJ1-1; 9 bases line up with TRBD1. Germline V gives CDR1 SGHVS, CDR2 FNYEAQ. The CDR3 covers 16 residues. V was clipped by 4 bases and J by 4 bases; unmatched bases: 10. CDR3 region: CASSSTQGQGATEAFF. Here the CDR3 DNA reads TGTGCCAGCAGCTCTACCCAGGGACAGGGAGCCACTGAAGCTTTCTTT.

Remarks on this clone: One end of the junction is discordant with germline, which a read error may explain. This chain uses TRBV19 with TRBJ2-1; TRBD2 aligns across 8 bases. The CDR3 covers 16 residues. In germline, CDR1 is LNHDA, CDR2 SQIVND (reference sequence). As DNA, the CDR3 is TGTGTCAGTAGTATAGCGGGGAAAGCCCCTTACAATGAGCAGTTCTTC. Protein product: CVSSIAGKAPYNEQFF.

V and J are TRBV5-4 and TRBJ2-5, with a weak D call TRBD2 (6 bases). With 1 base removed from V and 5 bases from J, the gap between germline ends came to 12 bases. Germline CDR1 SGHNT, CDR2 YYREEE (reference sequence). This CDR3 is built from 14 residues. The chain's CDR3 is CASSLWRGGETQYF. DNA of the CDR3: TGTGCCAGCAGCTTGTGGCGGGGCGGGGAGACCCAGTACTTC.

CDR3 in amino acids: CASSLRGSHSPLHF. CDR3 sequence (DNA): TGTGCCAGCAGCTTGAGGGGGTCCCATTCACCCCTCCACTTT. The rearrangement joins TRBV5-6 to TRBJ1-6; D possibly corresponds to TRBD1 (6 bases). This CDR3 has 14 residues. The V end lost 1 base, the J end lost 8 bases, and 10 bases lay between the germline ends. CDR1 SGHDT and CDR2 YYEEEE come from the germline V gene.

The DNA for the CDR3 is TGTGCCAGCAGCTCAGCGGGGGTTGAAGCTTTCTTT. As protein: CASSSAGVEAFF. V gene TRBV7-9 combines with J gene TRBJ1-1, with D perhaps TRBD1 (5 bases). V was trimmed by 4 bases and J by 7 bases, leaving 10 bases between them. Germline V lookup: CDR1 SEHNR, CDR2 FQNEAQ (reference sequence). The length of the CDR3 is 12 residues.

Judged by abundance, this clone is medium-sized. Other nucleotide sequences in the sample specify the same CDR3. The V gene is TRBV5-1, the J gene TRBJ2-4; D not certain. CDR3 size: 14 residues. With 4 bases removed from V and 0 bases from J, the gap between germline ends came to 8 bases. Germline CDR1 reads SGHRS; CDR2 reads YFSETQ. The CDR3 here is CASSLGLAKNIQYF. The CDR3 bases are TGCGCCAGCAGCCTGGGCCTAGCCAAAAACATTCAGTACTTC.

The V call is TRBV6-4, the J call TRBJ1-2; possibly TRBD1 for D (5 bases). This CDR3 comprises 14 residues. Germline assignment: CDR1 MRHNA and CDR2 SNTAGT. V was trimmed by 6 bases and J by 8 bases, leaving 19 bases between them. The CDR3 nucleotides are TGTGCCAGCAGCGTCCAGGGAGATAGCGCGGGCTACACCTTC. It is translated as CASSVQGDSAGYTF.

The chain links TRBV19 to TRBJ1-5; D ambiguous. V was shortened by 2 bases and J by 4 bases, with 9 bases between the two germline ends. Germline V gene data show CDR1 as LNHDA and CDR2 as SQIVND (reference sequence). CDR3 length: 14 residues. The CDR3 DNA reads TGTGCCAGTAGTATAAGCACAGCAAATCAGCCCCAGCATTTT. Its protein product is CASSISTANQPQHF.

This chain connects TRBV2 to TRBJ1-5, with TRBD1 as a possible D gene (6 bases). The V gene's germline CDR1 is SNHLY and CDR2 FYNNEI. V was trimmed by 3 bases and J by 6 bases, leaving 15 bases between them. This CDR3 region has 15 residues. The DNA for the CDR3 is TGTGCCAGCAGTGAGAACAGGGTGGGTGGTCAGCCCCAGCATTTT. It yields the protein CASSENRVGGQPQHF.

The V call is TRBV20-1, the J call TRBJ2-7, with 7 nucleotides matching TRBD2. Germline-derived CDR1 and CDR2 are DFQATT and SNEGSKA (reference sequence). This CDR3 has 11 residues. V was clipped by 7 bases and J by 5 bases; unmatched bases: 5. CDR3 protein: CSGGEGHEQYF. For the CDR3, the DNA is TGCAGTGGAGGGGAGGGCCACGAGCAGTACTTC.

This sequence joins TRBV3-1 (or the pseudogene TRBV3-2) and TRBJ2-1; the match to TRBD2 covers 8 bases. V shed 0 bases, J shed 9 bases, and the junction held 13 bases outside the gene matches. This CDR3 has 17 amino acids. The germline CDR1 and CDR2 sequences are LGHDT and YNNKEL (reference sequence). The CDR3: CASSQEKDGGAFSEQFF. The CDR3 coding sequence is TGTGCCAGCAGCCAAGAAAAGGACGGGGGGGCCTTTAGTGAGCAGTTCTTC.

This chain connects TRBV2 to TRBJ1-1, with D perhaps TRBD1 (5 bases). The length of the CDR3 is 14 residues. The ends were cut back, 4 bases at V and 7 bases at J, with 16 bases in the middle. The V gene's germline CDR1 is SNHLY and CDR2 FYNNEI. The CDR3 protein is CASSAIGQGYEAFF. The CDR3 DNA follows: TGTGCCAGCAGTGCAATAGGACAAGGTTATGAAGCTTTCTTT.

The chain joins TRBV28 to TRBJ2-1, with TRBD2 matching over 14 bases. The CDR3 has 20 residues. J was trimmed by 1 base and V by 4 bases; bases with no gene match: 12. Germline lookup yields CDR1 MDHEN and CDR2 SYDVKM. The CDR3 loop is CASSSPPTSGRAASYNEQFF. The CDR3, as DNA: TGTGCCAGCAGTTCCCCTCCGACTAGCGGGAGGGCCGCTTCCTACAATGAGCAGTTCTTC.

This clone was picked up a small number of times. The rearrangement uses TRBV29-1 and TRBJ1-4; possibly TRBD1 for D (6 bases). Per the germline V gene, CDR1 is SQVTM and CDR2 is ANQGSEA. The CDR3 runs 13 residues. V dropped 7 bases and J dropped 0 bases, with 9 bases sitting between them. The CDR3 DNA reads TGCAGCGCGGACAGTGCAACTAATGAAAAACTGTTTTTT. It codes for CSADSATNEKLFF.

The V call is TRBV28, the J call TRBJ2-5; TRBD2 agrees at 7 bases. J gave up 4 bases and V 6 bases, and 5 bases lay outside the gene matches. Germline V gene data show CDR1 as MDHEN and CDR2 as SYDVKM. This CDR3 contains 13 residues. CDR3 sequence (DNA): TGTGCCAGCAGATGGGGGGGGTTAGAGACCCAGTACTTC. Translated: CASRWGGLETQYF.

This clone was detected once. The chain combines TRBV7-8 with TRBJ1-5; weak D call: TRBD1 (6 bases). Germline values: CDR1 SGHVS, CDR2 FQNEAQ. This CDR3 spans 14 amino acids. V lost 1 base to trimming and J lost 5 bases, with 9 bases between them. The CDR3 loop reads CASSLGQEYQPQHF. In DNA form, the CDR3 reads TGTGCCAGCAGCTTAGGACAGGAGTATCAGCCCCAGCATTTT.

The chain links TRBV12-3 or TRBV12-4 to TRBJ1-1; 7 bases fit TRBD1. V lost 6 bases to trimming and J lost 9 bases; unmatched junction nucleotides: 10. This CDR3 has 13 amino acids. CDR3 in DNA: TGTGCCAGCAGCAAGGGGGCTGGAGGTAAAGCTTTCTTT. It yields the protein CASSKGAGGKAFF.

This clone was detected only once. J is TRBJ1-1 and V is TRBV7-8, with no clear D. The V and J ends lost 3 bases and 2 bases respectively, with 10 bases between them. The CDR3 has 14 amino acids. The germline gives CDR1 SGHVS, CDR2 FQNEAQ. The DNA of the CDR3 is TGTGCCAGCAGCTTTTTCGACACAAACACTGAAGCTTTCTTT. It specifies CASSFFDTNTEAFF.